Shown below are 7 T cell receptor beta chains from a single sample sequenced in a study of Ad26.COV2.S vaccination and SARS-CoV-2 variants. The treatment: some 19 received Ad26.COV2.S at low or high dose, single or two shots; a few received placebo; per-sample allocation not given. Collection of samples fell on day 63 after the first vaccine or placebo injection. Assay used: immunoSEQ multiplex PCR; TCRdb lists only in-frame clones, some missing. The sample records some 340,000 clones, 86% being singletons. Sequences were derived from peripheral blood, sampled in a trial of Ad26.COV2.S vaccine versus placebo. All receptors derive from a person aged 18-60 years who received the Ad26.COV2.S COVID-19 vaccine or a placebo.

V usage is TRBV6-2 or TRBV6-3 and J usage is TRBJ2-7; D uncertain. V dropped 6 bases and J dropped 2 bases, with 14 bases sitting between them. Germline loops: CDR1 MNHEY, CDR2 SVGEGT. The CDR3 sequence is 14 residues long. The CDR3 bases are TGTGCCAGCAGCGGGCCAGGTACGACCTACGAGCAGTACTTC. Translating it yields CASSGPGTTYEQYF.

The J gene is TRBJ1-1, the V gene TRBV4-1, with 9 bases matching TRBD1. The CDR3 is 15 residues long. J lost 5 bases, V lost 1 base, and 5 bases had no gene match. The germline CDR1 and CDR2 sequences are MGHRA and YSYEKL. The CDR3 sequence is CASSQGQGVETEAFF. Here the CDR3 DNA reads TGCGCCAGCAGCCAAGGACAGGGGGTAGAAACTGAAGCTTTCTTT.

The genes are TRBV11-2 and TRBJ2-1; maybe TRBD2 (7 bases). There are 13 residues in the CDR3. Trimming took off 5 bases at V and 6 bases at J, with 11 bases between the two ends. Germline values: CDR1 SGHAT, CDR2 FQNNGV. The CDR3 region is CASSRGGGNEQFF. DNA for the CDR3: TGTGCCAGCAGCCGGGGAGGGGGCAATGAGCAGTTCTTC. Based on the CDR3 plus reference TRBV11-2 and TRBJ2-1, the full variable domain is EAGVAQSPRYKIIEKRQSVAFWCNPISGHATLYWYQQILGQGPKLLIQFQNNGVVDDSQLPKDRFSAERLKGVDSTLKIQPAKLEDSAVYLCASSRGGGNEQFFGPGTRLTVL.

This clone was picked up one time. CDR3 loop: CASSQMVHSQETQYF. The CDR3 nucleotides read TGCGCCAGCAGCCAGATGGTGCACAGCCAAGAGACCCAGTACTTC. V gene TRBV4-1 combines with J gene TRBJ2-5; the D is unclear. The CDR3 contains 15 residues. V lost 3 bases, J lost 1 base, and 12 bases lay in between. Germline loops: CDR1 MGHRA, CDR2 YSYEKL.

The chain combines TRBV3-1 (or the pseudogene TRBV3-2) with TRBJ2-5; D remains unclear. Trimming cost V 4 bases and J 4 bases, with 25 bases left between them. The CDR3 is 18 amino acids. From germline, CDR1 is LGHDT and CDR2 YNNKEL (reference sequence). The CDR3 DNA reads TGTGCCAGCAGCCTATTCCCTGGTCGGAAGAGGAAGGGAGAGACCCAGTACTTC. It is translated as CASSLFPGRKRKGETQYF.

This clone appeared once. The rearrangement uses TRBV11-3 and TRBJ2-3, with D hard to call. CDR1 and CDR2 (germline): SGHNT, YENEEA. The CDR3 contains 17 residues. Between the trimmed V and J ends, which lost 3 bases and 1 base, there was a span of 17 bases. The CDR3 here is CASSLTGRGRGTDTQYF. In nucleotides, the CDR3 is TGTGCCAGCAGCTTGACTGGCCGCGGTAGGGGCACAGATACGCAGTATTTT. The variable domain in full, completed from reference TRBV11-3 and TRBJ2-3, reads EAGVVQSPRYKIIEKKQPVAFWCNPISGHNTLYWYLQNLGQGPELLIRYENEEAVDDSQLPKDRFSAERLKGVDSTLKIQPAELGDSAVYLCASSLTGRGRGTDTQYFGPGTRLTVL.

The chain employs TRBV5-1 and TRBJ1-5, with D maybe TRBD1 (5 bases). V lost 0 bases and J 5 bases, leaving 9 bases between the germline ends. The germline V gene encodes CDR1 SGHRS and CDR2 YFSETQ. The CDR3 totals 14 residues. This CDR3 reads CASSLEGGDQPQHF. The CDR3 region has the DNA TGCGCCAGCAGCTTGGAGGGAGGGGATCAGCCCCAGCATTTT. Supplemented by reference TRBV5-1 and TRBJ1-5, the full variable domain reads KAGVTQTPRYLIKTRGQQVTLSCSPISGHRSVSWYQQTPGQGLQFLFEYFSETQRNKGNFPGRFSGRQFSNSRSEMNVSTLELGDSALYLCASSLEGGDQPQHFGDGTRLSIL.